The T cell receptor beta chain described here comes from a study of response to subunit inactivated influenza vaccine. This clonotype was seen ten or more times. MiXCR, run by TCRdb on the RT-PCR reads, gives a single entry per CDR3 protein. The data hold 500,000 to 550,000 distinct CDR3 sequences, with approximately 7.7% observed a single time. The V gene's germline CDR1 is SGHRS and CDR2 YFSETQ. The V and J ends lost 3 bases and 2 bases, in that order; junction bases with no gene match: 3. CDR3 length equals 16 residues. The chain employs TRBV5-1 and TRBJ2-3, with 13 nucleotides matching TRBD2. This receptor was taken from a man between 50 and 75 years old who received an inactivated influenza vaccine. Here the sequenced sample was PBMCs from blood, taken roughly 24 months after vaccination. The CDR3, as DNA: TGCGCCAGCAGCTCTGGGACTAGCGGGACCACAGATACGCAGTATTTT. It is translated as CASSSGTSGTTDTQYF.